Listed below are T cell receptor beta chains from one sample, sequenced in a study of human T cells and chemical hapten exposure. TCRdb reprocessed the RACE reads with MiXCR, giving one entry per CDR3 protein. The data contain 95,000 or so distinct CDR3 sequences, approximately 10% of them singletons. Source: whole blood, taken in connection with sensitization to the hapten diphenylcyclopropenone (DPC). These TCRs come from a woman aged 40-49 years with alopecia areata. Some clones in this sample may be carry-over from other donors' samples. Each CDR3 is given with its conserved first and last residue. Fields, in order: V gene, J gene, clone size, D gene, CDR3 DNA, CDR3 protein. D genes are given only for firm matches. Clone sizes are given selectively: once, few, many, or a class where the clone is expanded.

TRBV11-2	TRBJ2-7	many	.	TGTGCCAGCAGCAAGCATAGGGTGGATAGCTCCTACGAGCAGTACTTC	CASSKHRVDSSYEQYF
TRBV11-1	TRBJ2-7	few	.	TGTGCCAGCAGCTTAGTAGGGGCCTCCTACGAGCAGTACTTC	CASSLVGASYEQYF
TRBV7-2	TRBJ2-5	few	TRBD2	TGTGCCAGCAGCTCCGGACTAGCGGCAGTTCAAGAGACCCAGTACTTC	CASSSGLAAVQETQYF
TRBV6-2/TRBV6-3	TRBJ2-3	many	TRBD2	TGTGCCAGCAGTTACCCTAGCGGGAGGTTCACAGATACGCAGTATTTT	CASSYPSGRFTDTQYF
TRBV20-1	TRBJ2-5	few	TRBD1	TGCAGTGCTAGAGACAGTCGACAGGGTGCTAAGACCCAGTACTTC	CSARDSRQGAKTQYF
TRBV7-2	TRBJ2-2	few	.	TGTGCCAGCAGCTATGGGGGTTTGAAGACCGGGGAGCTGTTTTTT	CASSYGGLKTGELFF
TRBV7-2	TRBJ2-2	.	.	TGTGCCAGCAGCGTGGTGGTGGACGCCACCGGGGAGCTGTTTTTT	CASSVVVDATGELFF
TRBV30	TRBJ2-7	.	.	TGTGCCTGGAGTGTAATAGGGGACGAGCAGTACTTC	CAWSVIGDEQYF
TRBV4-3	TRBJ1-2	.	.	TGCGCCAGCAGCCAGGCCAGGGGTGCAGGCTACACCTTC	CASSQARGAGYTF
TRBV18	TRBJ2-3	many	.	TGTGCCAGCTCATCGGCTGGCGGTACGCAGTATTTT	CASSSAGGTQYF
TRBV20-1	TRBJ1-5	.	TRBD1	TGCAGTGCTAGAGCCCGGGGACAGGGGCCATCTTATAGCAATCAGCCCCAGCATTTT	CSARARGQGPSYSNQPQHF
TRBV14	TRBJ2-2	many	.	TGTGCCAGCAGCCATCGAGGGAGAGTTAACACCGGGGAGCTGTTTTTT	CASSHRGRVNTGELFF
TRBV3-1	TRBJ2-1	few	TRBD2	TGTGCCAGCAGTCCAAAGCACAGCGGGAGGGCCTCGGGGCCGTTCTTC	CASSPKHSGRASGPFF
TRBV12-3/TRBV12-4	TRBJ1-1	few	.	TGTGCCAGCAGATACAACACTGAAGCTTTCTTT	CASRYNTEAFF
TRBV15	TRBJ2-2	many	.	TGTGCCACCAGCAGAGATCTGAGGGCGGGAGGGGAGCTGTTTTTT	CATSRDLRAGGELFF
TRBV25-1	TRBJ2-1	many	TRBD2	TGTGCCAGCAGTTTAGGGACTAGCTATGGCAATGAGCAGTTCTTC	CASSLGTSYGNEQFF
TRBV6-6	TRBJ2-7	few	.	TGTGCCAGCAACCTGGGTTTCTACGAGCAGTACTTC	CASNLGFYEQYF
TRBV20-1	TRBJ2-5	many	TRBD2	TGCAGTGCTAGAGCCCCGCTAGCGGGGGGGCAAGAGACCCAGTACTTC	CSARAPLAGGQETQYF
TRBV7-6	TRBJ1-6	few	.	TGTGCCAGCAGCCTATGGAAGGGGAATTCACCCCTCCACTTT	CASSLWKGNSPLHF
TRBV7-8	TRBJ2-5	few	TRBD1	TGTGCCAGCAGCTCGACAGGGGGAAGTGTGGTGGAGACCCAGTACTTC	CASSSTGGSVVETQYF
TRBV11-2	TRBJ1-1	.	.	TGTGCCAGCAGCCTAGATCCGAACACTGAAGCTTCCTTT	CASSLDPNTEASF
TRBV2	TRBJ2-1	many	.	TGTGCCAGCAGGGGAGAGAAAGAGCAGTTCTTC	CASRGEKEQFF
TRBV4-1	TRBJ2-1	.	.	TGCGCCAGCAGCCCGAGTGTCAATGAGCAGTTCTTC	CASSPSVNEQFF
TRBV6-6	TRBJ1-6	.	.	TGTGCCAGCACTCGACTGACCAATTCACCCCTCCACTTT	CASTRLTNSPLHF
TRBV18	TRBJ2-7	.	.	TGTGCCAGCTCCCCCGCGGCCAACTCCTACGAGCAGTACTTC	CASSPAANSYEQYF
TRBV7-3	TRBJ1-1	few	.	TGTGCCAGCAGCTTATGGTCCATTACCGCGGCGAACACTGAAGCTTTCTTT	CASSLWSITAANTEAFF
TRBV20-1	TRBJ2-1	few	.	TGCAGTTGCTTGGGGAAGAATGAGCAGTTCTTC	CSCLGKNEQFF
TRBV7-2	TRBJ2-7	few	TRBD1	TGTGCCAGCAGACGGGACAGGGGGGTGCACGAGCAGTACTTC	CASRRDRGVHEQYF
TRBV19	TRBJ2-1	many	TRBD2	TGTGCCAGTAGTATACCTAGCGGGGGGGTGAATGAGCAGTTCTTC	CASSIPSGGVNEQFF
TRBV7-2	TRBJ2-5	.	.	TGTGCCAGCAGCTCCCAAAGGCTCTCAGAGACCCAGTACTTC	CASSSQRLSETQYF
TRBV7-9	TRBJ2-1	many	TRBD2	TGTGCCAGCATACCGGGACTAGCGAGTAATGAGCAGTTCTTC	CASIPGLASNEQFF
TRBV4-2	TRBJ2-3	.	TRBD2	TGTGCCAGCAGCCAGGGGAGGGCGGGTCCCACAGATACGCAGTATTTT	CASSQGRAGPTDTQYF
TRBV12-3/TRBV12-4	TRBJ2-2	many	.	TGTGCCAGCAGTTCGGGGACTCCGGCCACCGGGGAGCTGTTTTTT	CASSSGTPATGELFF
TRBV7-9	TRBJ1-6	.	.	TGTGCCAGCAGCCCTCGGGACCCCCGGTCACCCCTCCACTTT	CASSPRDPRSPLHF
TRBV29-1	TRBJ1-1	many	.	TGCAGCGTTGAAAACACTGAAGCTTTCTTT	CSVENTEAFF
TRBV20-1	TRBJ2-3	.	TRBD2	TGCAGTGCTAGTTACGGGAGGGATACGCAGTATTTT	CSASYGRDTQYF
TRBV5-5	TRBJ1-2	.	.	TGTGCCAGCAGCTCCTTTACAGGGAGAGGCTATGGCTACACCTTC	CASSSFTGRGYGYTF
TRBV7-9	TRBJ1-4	many	.	TGTGCCAGCCGCCCGGCGGGGGGAGAAAAACTGTTTTTT	CASRPAGGEKLFF
TRBV6-1	TRBJ2-1	.	.	TGTGCCAGCAGAAAAGGGTATGAGCAGTTCTTC	CASRKGYEQFF
TRBV6-6	TRBJ2-7	few	TRBD2	TGTGCCAGCAGTTACTCGCGCGGGAGCTCCTACGAGCAGTACTTC	CASSYSRGSSYEQYF